The 21 T cell receptor beta chains listed next were all sequenced from one sample in a study of cytomegalovirus exposure and HLA in healthy donors. The study ran its PCR with 60 Vbeta and 13 Jbeta primers. Sequencing used immunoSEQ multiplex PCR; TCRdb keeps in-frame clones, though not all of them. The table includes about 130,000 clones, roughly 80% detected once. Sequencing input: PBMCs. Every receptor here comes from a male donor in good health and CMV-seropositive.

V gene TRBV9 combines with J gene TRBJ2-5; D is uncertain. This CDR3 spans 12 amino acids. V was cut by 0 bases and J by 3 bases, with 3 bases left in between. Germline V gene sequence: CDR1 SGDLS, CDR2 YYNGEE. This CDR3 is CASSVGEETQYF. The DNA of the CDR3 is TGTGCCAGCAGCGTAGGAGAAGAGACCCAGTACTTC.

The gene calls are TRBV28 and TRBJ1-5, with 11 positions matching TRBD1. Germline CDR1 reads MDHEN; CDR2 reads SYDVKM. J was trimmed by 3 bases and V by 4 bases; bases with no gene match: 2. This CDR3 has 15 residues. The CDR3 DNA reads as TGTGCCAGCAGTTCCGGACAGGGGGCCAATCAGCCCCAGCATTTT. Amino acids: CASSSGQGANQPQHF.

A few counts support this clone. The chain carries TRBV18 and TRBJ2-5, with D tentatively TRBD1 (5 bases). The CDR3 has 11 amino acids. CDR1 is KGHSH, CDR2 LQKENI, per germline. Trimming removed 2 bases at V and 13 bases at J, with 11 bases between. The CDR3 region is CASSPMGPPYF. The CDR3 nucleotides read TGTGCCAGCTCACCAATGGGGCCGCCGTACTTC.

The chain combines TRBV11-2 with TRBJ2-2; no firm D call. This CDR3 spans 13 amino acids. V lost 1 base to trimming and J lost 4 bases, with 4 bases between them. Germline lookup yields CDR1 SGHAT and CDR2 FQNNGV. The CDR3, as DNA: TGTGCCAGCAGCTTAGCCGGCACCGGGGAGCTGTTTTTT. Translating it yields CASSLAGTGELFF.

This clone is a singleton in its sample. V gene TRBV7-2 combines with J gene TRBJ2-5; a weak D match, TRBD2 (5 bases). Germline V lookup: CDR1 SGHTA, CDR2 FQGNSA. Deletions cut 3 bases from V and 1 base from J, with 12 bases between. The CDR3 runs 15 residues. Here the CDR3 DNA reads TGTGCCAGCAGCTTCGGGCTAGCCCTCCAAGAGACCCAGTACTTC. It codes for CASSFGLALQETQYF.

V is TRBV5-3 and J is TRBJ2-5; no firm D call. TRBV5-3 is filed as an ORF, its function uncertain. V lost 8 bases, J lost 5 bases, and 7 bases lay in between. The CDR3 consists of 10 residues. The CDR3 protein is CASLEETQYF. As DNA, the CDR3 is TGTGCCAGTCTGGAGGAGACCCAGTACTTC.

V gene TRBV30 combines with J gene TRBJ2-7, with D possibly matching TRBD2 (7 bases). Germline lookup yields CDR1 GTSNPN and CDR2 SVGIG (reference sequence). CDR3 length: 14 amino acids. The ends were cut back, 6 bases at V and 5 bases at J, with 20 bases in the middle. CDR3 coding DNA: TGTGCCTGTCTCCGTGCGGCGGGGGCCCACGAGCAGTACTTC. Its translation is CACLRAAGAHEQYF.

The DNA for the CDR3 is TGTGCCAGCAGTTACTCACTAGCGGGAGCTGAGCAGTTCTTC. Its translation: CASSYSLAGAEQFF. The rearrangement joins TRBV6-6 to TRBJ2-1, with TRBD2 identical over 11 bases. This CDR3 has 14 amino acids. Germline CDR1 is MNHNY and CDR2 is SVGAGI (reference sequence). The junction had 1 base not matched to a gene; V was cut back by 0 bases and J by 9 bases.

The chain employs TRBV25-1 and TRBJ2-7, with 9 bases lining up with TRBD1. The V gene's germline CDR1 is MGHDK and CDR2 SYGVNS. V gave up 2 bases and J gave up 4 bases; unmatched junction bases: 6. The CDR3 is made up of 15 amino acids. CDR3 amino acids: CASSERGTGKYEQYF. The CDR3 DNA follows: TGTGCCAGCAGTGAACGGGGGACAGGGAAGTACGAGCAGTACTTC.

V and J are TRBV11-2 and TRBJ2-7; 8 nucleotides agree with TRBD1. CDR3 length equals 15 residues. V lost 4 bases and J lost 4; bases outside the gene matches: 9. Germline CDR1 and CDR2: SGHAT and FQNNGV. The CDR3 spells CASSSRTGILYEQYF. The DNA for the CDR3 is TGTGCCAGCAGCTCCCGGACAGGGATTCTGTACGAGCAGTACTTC.

In its sample, this clone was seen a few times. The chain combines TRBV29-1 with TRBJ2-5; 10 bases match TRBD1. Germline V gene lookup returns CDR1 SQVTM and CDR2 ANQGSEA. The CDR3 has 12 amino acids. V was clipped by 5 bases and J by 5 bases; unmatched bases: 2. DNA of the CDR3: TGCAGCGTTAGGACAGGGGGGGAGACCCAGTACTTC. Protein product: CSVRTGGETQYF.

V and J are TRBV5-4 and TRBJ1-1; possibly TRBD1 for D (6 bases). The CDR3 loop spans 14 amino acids. Germline lookup yields CDR1 SGHNT and CDR2 YYREEE (reference sequence). Deletions cut 6 bases from V and 5 bases from J, with 17 bases between. CDR3 amino acids: CASNTQQGRTEAFF. The DNA for the CDR3 is TGTGCCAGCAACACTCAACAGGGAAGAACTGAAGCTTTCTTT.

J is TRBJ2-7 and V is TRBV27; 7 bases are shared with TRBD2. Germline V gene data show CDR1 as MNHEY and CDR2 as SMNVEV (reference sequence). V lost 8 bases, J lost 2 bases, and 9 bases stayed unmatched. CDR3 length: 14 amino acids. DNA of the CDR3: TGTGCCAGCCTACCCTTTAGCGGGCCCTACGAGCAGTACTTC. This translates into CASLPFSGPYEQYF.

V usage is TRBV9 and J usage is TRBJ1-1, with D possibly being TRBD1 (5 bases). V was cut by 2 bases and J by 1 base, with 18 bases left in between. CDR3 length: 17 residues. Germline loops: CDR1 SGDLS, CDR2 YYNGEE. This CDR3 is CASSVLGRAGENTEAFF. The CDR3 coding sequence is TGTGCCAGCAGCGTCCTCGGCAGGGCTGGGGAGAACACTGAAGCTTTCTTT.

This clone was seen just once. This sequence joins TRBV5-6 and TRBJ2-2; 7 nucleotides line up with TRBD2. Germline values: CDR1 SGHDT, CDR2 YYEEEE. V lost 1 base, J lost 1 base, and 4 bases stayed unmatched. This CDR3 spans 16 amino acids. CDR3 amino acids: CASSLKAGLNTGELFF. The CDR3 DNA reads TGTGCCAGCAGCTTGAAAGCGGGGTTGAACACCGGGGAGCTGTTTTTT.

The table lists this clone with a count of one. Other DNA sequences in this specimen translate into the identical CDR3. V gene TRBV28 combines with J gene TRBJ1-2; D remains unclear. The CDR3 length is 13 residues. V lost 3 bases and J lost 4, with 9 bases in between. The germline CDR1 and CDR2 sequences are MDHEN and SYDVKM. CDR3 nucleotides: TGTGCCAGCAGTTTCGGAGGCATCTATGGCTACACCTTC. Its translation: CASSFGGIYGYTF.

On this clone: Within the sample, other DNA sequences also encode this same CDR3. The chain recombines TRBV5-1 with TRBJ2-3, with D possibly matching TRBD2 (6 bases). The CDR3 consists of 13 residues. V shed 0 bases and J shed 4 bases, with 6 bases lying between them. Germline V CDR1 and CDR2: SGHRS, YFSETQ. The CDR3: CASSLAGADTQYF. In DNA, the CDR3 is TGCGCCAGCAGCTTGGCGGGGGCAGATACGCAGTATTTT.

This clone was counted once. The final CDR3 position lacks the conserved phenylalanine or tryptophan, pointing to a likely read error. The rearrangement joins TRBV7-9 to TRBJ2-7; a weak D match, TRBD1 (5 bases). The CDR3 is 15 amino acids. Germline V gene lookup returns CDR1 SEHNR and CDR2 FQNEAQ (reference sequence). Trimming took off 6 bases at V and 7 bases at J, with 22 bases between the two ends. CDR3 sequence (DNA): TGTGCCAGCAGTCTCATTGGGGCAGGTTCGCGAGAGCAGTACCTC. This encodes CASSLIGAGSREQYL.

The chain uses TRBV13 and TRBJ2-2, with 7 bases identical to TRBD1. J was trimmed by 0 bases and V by 3 bases; bases with no gene match: 4. Germline V CDR1 and CDR2: PRHDT, FYEKMQ (reference sequence). CDR3 length equals 16 residues. CDR3 amino acids: CASSLGQLANTGELFF. The CDR3 nucleotides are TGTGCCAGCAGCTTGGGACAGCTCGCGAACACCGGGGAGCTGTTTTTT.

This clone was observed a few times. The junction and the germline gene differ at one end; a read error may be behind it. This rearrangement joins TRBV7-9 to TRBJ2-6; the match to TRBD1 covers 9 bases. The V gene's germline CDR1 is SEHNR and CDR2 FQNEAQ (reference sequence). The CDR3 spans 19 residues. CDR3 DNA: TGTGCCAGCAGCTTAGACCGCCGACAGGGGGTCTCTGGGGCCAACGGCCTGACTTTC. This codes for CASSLDRRQGVSGANGLTF.

The rearrangement uses TRBV25-1 and TRBJ1-4; tentative D call: TRBD1 (6 bases). Trimming stripped 2 bases from V and 0 bases from J, with 7 bases between. CDR1 and CDR2 from the germline V gene are MGHDK and SYGVNS. CDR3 size: 15 residues. The CDR3 here is CASSERTATNEKLFF. Written as DNA, the CDR3 is TGTGCCAGCAGTGAACGGACAGCAACTAATGAAAAACTGTTTTTT.